Following are 8 T cell receptor beta chains from one sample sequenced in a study of blood T cell repertoires in COVID-19. Some clones are missing from TCRdb's copy, which holds only in-frame ones; the method was immunoSEQ multiplex PCR. This table has about 260,000 clones, roughly 88% appearing once. Sequenced material: PBMCs or T cells enriched from blood (not recorded which). The origin of the receptors is a woman between 40 and 55 years old who had been exposed to COVID-19.

The count of this clone is one. The rearrangement uses TRBV11-2 and TRBJ2-1; possible D gene TRBD2, 5 bases. The CDR3 spans 15 residues. Trimming took 0 bases from V and 4 from J, leaving 10 bases between them. CDR1 and CDR2 from the germline V gene are SGHAT and FQNNGV. The CDR3 spells CASSLDRGGYNEQFF. The DNA for the CDR3 is TGTGCCAGCAGCTTAGATCGAGGCGGGTACAATGAGCAGTTCTTC.

The chain joins TRBV9 to TRBJ1-2, with 9 bases that match TRBD1. The CDR3 totals 16 residues. V lost 0 bases to trimming and J lost 7 bases; unmatched junction nucleotides: 10. Germline CDR1 reads SGDLS; CDR2 reads YYNGEE. The CDR3: CASSVGTGTGNGGYTF. In DNA, the CDR3 is TGTGCCAGCAGCGTAGGAACCGGGACAGGGAATGGTGGCTACACCTTC.

The genes are TRBV30 and TRBJ2-7, with a tentative D call TRBD2 (6 bases). Trimming shortened V by 0 bases and J by 6 bases, and 6 bases separated the two germline ends. The CDR3 has 11 residues. Germline CDR1 and CDR2: GTSNPN and SVGIG (reference sequence). The CDR3 loop reads CAWSVGGEQYF. The DNA of the CDR3 is TGTGCCTGGAGTGTGGGAGGCGAGCAGTACTTC. Full variable domain (outside the CDR3, taken from reference TRBV30 and TRBJ2-7): SQTIHQWPATLVQPVGSPLSLECTVEGTSNPNLYWYRQAAGRGLQLLFYSVGIGQISSEVPQNLSASRPQDRQFILSSKKLLLSDSGFYLCAWSVGGEQYFGPGTRLTVT.

This sequence joins TRBV7-9 and TRBJ1-3, with D perhaps TRBD1 (6 bases). There are 17 residues in the CDR3. Germline V lookup: CDR1 SEHNR, CDR2 FQNEAQ (reference sequence). Trimming removed 3 bases at V and 0 bases at J, with 15 bases between. CDR3 protein: CASSLGNREISGNTIYF. The CDR3 DNA is TGTGCCAGCAGCTTGGGAAACAGGGAGATCTCTGGAAACACCATATATTTT.

J is TRBJ2-1 and V is TRBV24-1, with 9 nucleotides matching TRBD1. Germline values: CDR1 KGHDR, CDR2 SFDVKD. With 4 bases clipped from V and 4 bases from J, the junction kept 10 bases outside the gene matches. This CDR3 comprises 17 residues. CDR3 region: CATSEFGQGLRYNEQFF. The CDR3 region has the DNA TGTGCCACCAGTGAGTTCGGACAGGGGTTACGTTACAATGAGCAGTTCTTC.

The V and J genes are TRBV7-6 and TRBJ2-1; tentative D call: TRBD1 (6 bases). CDR1 SGHVS and CDR2 FNYEAQ come from the germline V gene. The CDR3 has 17 residues. Trimming took 3 bases from V and 7 from J, leaving 22 bases between them. DNA of the CDR3: TGTGCCAGCAGCTTCTCCCGAACAGGGACCCCAACGAATGAGCAGTTCTTC. This sequence encodes CASSFSRTGTPTNEQFF.

This rearrangement joins TRBV3-1 (or the pseudogene TRBV3-2) to TRBJ1-2, with a weak D call TRBD1 (5 bases). Germline V gene lookup returns CDR1 LGHDT and CDR2 YNNKEL (reference sequence). V shed 2 bases and J shed 6 bases, with 16 bases lying between them. The CDR3 runs 15 residues. As DNA, the CDR3 is TGTGCCAGCAGCCAACGAACCCCCAGGGAGGATGGCTACACCTTC. It encodes CASSQRTPREDGYTF.

The chain combines TRBV4-1 with TRBJ1-4; 9 positions match TRBD1. The junction had 7 bases not matched to a gene; V was cut back by 0 bases and J by 8 bases. The length of the CDR3 is 16 residues. The germline CDR1 and CDR2 sequences are MGHRA and YSYEKL. CDR3 DNA sequence: TGCGCCAGCAGCCAAGAGGGACAGGGTTTAAGGGAAAAACTGTTTTTT. Amino acids: CASSQEGQGLREKLFF.